The 5 T cell receptor beta chains reported below all come from one sample, sequenced in a study of cytomegalovirus exposure and HLA in healthy donors. In the PCR, 60 Vbeta and 13 Jbeta primers were used. TCRdb's table, derived via immunoSEQ multiplex PCR, lists solely in-frame clones and lacks some. The profile shows roughly 170,000 clones, 60% to 85% of them singletons. Sequences were obtained from PBMCs. These receptors all stem from a female donor in good health and CMV-seronegative.

The chain carries TRBV5-4 and TRBJ1-3, with no clear D. Trimming pared 3 bases from V and 0 bases from J, leaving 13 bases between. The germline V gene has CDR1 SGHNT and CDR2 YYREEE (reference sequence). This CDR3 has 16 amino acids. The CDR3 nucleotides read TGTGCCAGCAGCTCGGCGCGGGGAAGCTCTGGAAACACCATATATTTT. This translates into CASSSARGSSGNTIYF.

This clone was found a few times. The chain employs TRBV7-2 and TRBJ2-3, with 8 bases identical to TRBD2. CDR3 length: 18 amino acids. The germline CDR1 and CDR2 sequences are SGHTA and FQGNSA. V trimming: 2 bases; J trimming: 0 bases; junction bases outside the gene matches: 10. DNA for the CDR3: TGTGCCAGCAGCTTACCGGCGGGGGGCTACTTAAGCACAGATACGCAGTATTTT. Its translation: CASSLPAGGYLSTDTQYF.

This rearrangement joins TRBV10-3 to TRBJ1-1; 8 positions match TRBD1. V lost 4 bases, J lost 4 bases, and 5 bases stayed unmatched. Germline CDR1 and CDR2: ENHRY and SYGVKD. This CDR3 region has 14 residues. The CDR3 DNA reads as TGTGCCATCAGTGTCAAGGACAGGGCCACTGAAGCTTTCTTT. Translating gives CAISVKDRATEAFF.

The V and J genes are TRBV2 and TRBJ2-2; 7 nucleotides line up with TRBD2. Looked up from germline, CDR1 is SNHLY and CDR2 is FYNNEI. Losses at the gene ends were 6 bases for V and 8 bases for J; bases not matched to a gene: 21. This CDR3 is 18 amino acids long. CDR3 DNA sequence: TGTGCCAGCAGCACCAACCGGGACTACCAGTTTAGAAGGGGGGAGCTGTTTTTT. Amino acid sequence: CASSTNRDYQFRRGELFF.

The chain links TRBV6-6 to TRBJ1-5; D possibly corresponds to TRBD1 (5 bases). V was shortened by 11 bases and J by 4 bases, with 9 bases between the two germline ends. The germline CDR1 and CDR2 sequences are MNHNY and SVGAGI (reference sequence). This CDR3 comprises 11 residues. Written as DNA, the CDR3 is TGTGCCTCGGGGGGGAATCAGCCCCAGCATTTT. Protein: CASGGNQPQHF.